What follows are 5 T cell receptor beta chains derived from one specimen sequenced in a study of response to subunit inactivated influenza vaccine. TCRdb passed the RT-PCR reads through MiXCR, listing each CDR3 protein once. The sample carries roughly 700,000 distinct CDR3 sequences, about a sixth recorded once. Source: PBMCs from blood, taken 11 to 12 days after vaccination. The receptors were sampled from a man in his forties or fifties who received an inactivated influenza vaccine.

This clonotype has more than one count but fewer than ten. This chain joins TRBV28 and TRBJ1-2, with a weak D call TRBD1 (6 bases). This CDR3 spans 15 amino acids. The germline V gene has CDR1 MDHEN and CDR2 SYDVKM. V was cut by 5 bases and J by 3 bases, with 16 bases left in between. CDR3 protein: CASSLLLDSHYGYTF. For the CDR3, the DNA is TGTGCCAGCAGTCTCCTCTTGGACAGCCACTATGGCTACACCTTC.

The CDR3 protein is CSVEDRSVNYGYTF. DNA for the CDR3: TGCAGCGTTGAAGATCGCAGCGTCAACTATGGCTACACCTTC. This chain uses TRBV29-1 with TRBJ1-2, with D uncertain. From germline, CDR1 is SQVTM and CDR2 ANQGSEA. CDR3 length: 14 amino acids. The ends were cut back, 0 bases at V and 2 bases at J, with 10 bases in the middle.

The rearrangement joins TRBV10-3 to TRBJ2-1; TRBD1 matches 7 bases. The CDR3 has 14 residues. V lost 9 bases and J lost 3; bases outside the gene matches: 8. Germline V lookup: CDR1 ENHRY, CDR2 SYGVKD. This CDR3 reads CAIKGQSNYNEQFF. For the CDR3, the DNA is TGTGCCATAAAGGGACAGTCAAACTACAATGAGCAGTTCTTC.

The V and J genes are TRBV30 and TRBJ2-7; TRBD1 or TRBD2 may be the D gene (6 bases each). The CDR3 covers 14 residues. Trimming cost V 4 bases and J 2 bases, with 15 bases left between them. Germline V gives CDR1 GTSNPN, CDR2 SVGIG (reference sequence). CDR3 sequence: CAWKRGVGTYEQYF. DNA for the CDR3: TGTGCCTGGAAGAGGGGGGTAGGGACCTACGAGCAGTACTTC.

V and J are TRBV18 and TRBJ2-5; D gene unclear. This CDR3 is 13 amino acids long. With 1 base removed from V and 4 bases from J, the gap between germline ends came to 7 bases. Germline V gives CDR1 KGHSH, CDR2 LQKENI. The CDR3 DNA sequence: TGTGCCAGCTCACCACTCGTGGCAGAGACCCAGTACTTC. Its translation is CASSPLVAETQYF.